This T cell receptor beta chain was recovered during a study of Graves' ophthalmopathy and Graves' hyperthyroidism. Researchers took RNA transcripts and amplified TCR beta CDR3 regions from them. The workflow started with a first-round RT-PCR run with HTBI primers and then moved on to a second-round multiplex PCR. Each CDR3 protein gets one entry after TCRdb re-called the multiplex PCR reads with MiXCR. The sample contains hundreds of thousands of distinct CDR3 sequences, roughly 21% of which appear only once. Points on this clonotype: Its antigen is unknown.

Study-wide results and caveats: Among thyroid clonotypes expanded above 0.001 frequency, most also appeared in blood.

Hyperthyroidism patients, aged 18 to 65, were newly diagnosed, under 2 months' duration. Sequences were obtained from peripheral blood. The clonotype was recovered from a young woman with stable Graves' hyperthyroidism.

The CDR3 loop reads CASSLAGFGANVLTF. The CDR3 bases are TGTGCCAGCAGCTTAGCAGGGTTCGGGGCCAACGTCCTGACTTTC. The chain is built from TRBV11-2 and TRBJ2-6; tentatively, D is TRBD1 (5 bases). Germline V gene data show CDR1 as SGHAT and CDR2 as FQNNGV. Trimming took 1 base from V and 4 from J, leaving 8 bases between them. This CDR3 is 15 amino acids long.